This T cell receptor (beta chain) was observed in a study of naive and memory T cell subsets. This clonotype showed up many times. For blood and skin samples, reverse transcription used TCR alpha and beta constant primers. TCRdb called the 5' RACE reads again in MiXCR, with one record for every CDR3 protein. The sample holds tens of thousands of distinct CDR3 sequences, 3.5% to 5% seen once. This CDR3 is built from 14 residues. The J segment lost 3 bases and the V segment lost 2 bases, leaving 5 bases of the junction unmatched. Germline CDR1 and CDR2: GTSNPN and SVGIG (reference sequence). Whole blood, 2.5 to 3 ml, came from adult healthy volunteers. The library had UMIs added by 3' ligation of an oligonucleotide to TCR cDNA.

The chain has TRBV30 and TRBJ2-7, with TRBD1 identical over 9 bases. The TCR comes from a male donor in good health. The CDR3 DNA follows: TGTGCCTGGAGTCACTCGGGACAGGGCTACGAGCAGTACTTC. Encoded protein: CAWSHSGQGYEQYF.